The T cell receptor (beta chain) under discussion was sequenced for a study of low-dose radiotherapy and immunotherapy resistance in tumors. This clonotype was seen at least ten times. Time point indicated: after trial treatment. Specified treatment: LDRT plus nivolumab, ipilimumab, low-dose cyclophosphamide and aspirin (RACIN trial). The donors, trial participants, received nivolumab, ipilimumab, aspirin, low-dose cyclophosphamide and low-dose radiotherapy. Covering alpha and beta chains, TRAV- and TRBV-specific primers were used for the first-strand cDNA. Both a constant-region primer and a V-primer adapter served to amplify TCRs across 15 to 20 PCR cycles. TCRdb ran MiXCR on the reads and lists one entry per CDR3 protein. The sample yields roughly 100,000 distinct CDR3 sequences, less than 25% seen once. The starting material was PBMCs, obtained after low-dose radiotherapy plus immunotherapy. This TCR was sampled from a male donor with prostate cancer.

The DNA of the CDR3 is TGTGCCAGCAGCTTAGATTGGGGGACTAGCGGGGAGCTGTTTTTT. As protein: CASSLDWGTSGELFF. J is TRBJ2-2 and V is TRBV7-2; 8 nucleotides align to TRBD2. The CDR3 runs 15 residues. Per germline, CDR1 SGHTA and CDR2 FQGNSA. The junction had 5 bases not matched to a gene; V was cut back by 1 base and J by 7 bases.